A selection of T cell receptor beta chains follows, all from one sample in a study of T cell responses to AZD1222 COVID-19 vaccine. Only in-frame clones appear in the TCRdb table, and some are missing; sequencing was by immunoSEQ multiplex PCR. The data hold 200,000 to 300,000 clones, with 85% to 95% observed a single time. Sequenced here: peripheral blood, sampled on day 0 of AZD1222 vaccination. These receptors were obtained from an adult in good health. CDR3s include the opening cysteine and the closing phenylalanine or tryptophan. D genes are given only for firm matches. Rows give clone size only sometimes, using once, few, many, or a class for an expanded clone.

j_call v_call clone_size d_call cdr3_aa cdr3_nt
TRBJ1-6 TRBV6-5 - - CASTEGALNNSPLHF TGTGCCAGCACCGAAGGGGCCTTGAATAATTCACCCCTCCACTTT
TRBJ2-1 TRBV5-4 - - CASSVPRNEQFF TGTGCCAGCAGCGTCCCCCGAAATGAGCAGTTCTTC
TRBJ2-7 TRBV19 - TRBD1 CASSIGTGASEQYF TGTGCCAGTAGTATTGGGACAGGGGCGAGCGAGCAGTACTTC
TRBJ1-2 TRBV28 - - CASSLYPVWGHYGYTF TGTGCCAGCAGTTTGTACCCTGTCTGGGGGCACTATGGCTACACCTTC
TRBJ1-5 TRBV28 - - CASSLYQGNLPQHF TGTGCCAGCAGTTTATACCAGGGAAACTTACCCCAGCATTTT
TRBJ2-7 TRBV20-1 - - CSARFGTASIF TGCAGTGCTAGGTTTGGGACTGCCTCCATCTTC
TRBJ2-7 TRBV27 - - CASSFGGGGSYEQYF TGTGCCAGCAGTTTCGGGGGTGGGGGATCCTACGAGCAGTACTTC
TRBJ2-2 TRBV3-1/TRBV3-2 once - CASKRRRGGELFF TGTGCCAGCAAGCGGAGGCGCGGCGGGGAGCTGTTTTTT
TRBJ2-3 TRBV2 - - CASSVMGPSTDTQYF TGTGCCAGCAGTGTTATGGGACCCAGCACAGATACGCAGTATTTT
TRBJ2-7 TRBV7-2 - - CASSISLWDYEQYF TGTGCCAGCAGCATTAGCCTCTGGGACTACGAGCAGTACTTC
TRBJ2-7 TRBV27 - - CASSPSPTTLYEQYF TGTGCCAGCAGTCCCTCCCCGACTACCCTCTACGAGCAGTACTTC
TRBJ2-5 TRBV28 - - CASSYLPETQYF TGTGCCAGCAGTTACCTACCAGAGACCCAGTACTTC
TRBJ2-3 TRBV3-1/TRBV3-2 - - CASSSAGDTQYF TGTGCCAGCAGCTCTGCTGGAGATACGCAGTATTTT
TRBJ2-2 TRBV19 - - CASRGGTANTGELFF TGTGCCAGTAGAGGGGGAACCGCGAACACCGGGGAGCTGTTTTTT
TRBJ1-5 TRBV6-1 - - CASSEAGHSNQPQHF TGTGCCAGCAGTGAAGCAGGACATAGCAATCAGCCCCAGCATTTT
TRBJ1-1 TRBV2 - - CASSDQILSTEAFF TGTGCCAGCAGTGACCAGATCCTAAGCACTGAAGCTTTCTTT
TRBJ2-5 TRBV2 - TRBD1 CASTLGQRETQYF TGTGCCAGCACTCTGGGACAGCGCGAGACCCAGTACTTC
TRBJ1-6 TRBV19 - - CASSIKKDNSPLHF TGTGCCAGTAGTATTAAAAAGGATAATTCACCCCTCCACTTT
TRBJ2-6 TRBV9 - - CASSVVAGANVLTF TGTGCCAGCAGCGTAGTAGCTGGGGCCAACGTCCTGACTTTC
TRBJ2-1 TRBV6-2/TRBV6-3 - TRBD1 CASSHSLTGEQFF TGTGCCAGCAGCCATTCCTTGACAGGGGAGCAGTTCTTC
TRBJ1-1 TRBV7-9 - - CASSLSGAIRFEAFF TGTGCCAGCAGCTTAAGCGGGGCGATTAGGTTCGAAGCTTTCTTT
TRBJ1-2 TRBV28 - - CASSRPPSGYTF TGTGCCAGCAGCCGCCCACCGAGCGGCTACACCTTC
TRBJ2-7 TRBV28 - TRBD1 CASSQTGGRRSYEQYF TGTGCCAGCAGTCAGACAGGGGGCCGTCGCTCCTACGAGCAGTACTTC
TRBJ2-4 TRBV18 - - CASSQSARDIQYF TGTGCCAGCTCACAGTCGGCGAGGGACATTCAGTACTTC
TRBJ2-3 TRBV29-1 - - CSVELESDTQYF TGCAGCGTTGAGCTAGAATCAGATACGCAGTATTTT
TRBJ2-1 TRBV2 - - CASKGPGLYNEQFF TGTGCCAGCAAAGGACCAGGACTTTACAATGAGCAGTTCTTC
TRBJ1-6 TRBV2 - - CASRRGRTNSPLHF TGTGCCAGCAGACGGGGCAGAACAAATTCACCCCTCCACTTT
TRBJ1-2 TRBV24-1 - - CATSESLGGYTF TGTGCCACCAGTGAGTCACTGGGTGGCTACACCTTC
TRBJ1-3 TRBV9 once TRBD1 CASSAGGVSSGNTIYF TGTGCCAGCAGCGCAGGGGGGGTGAGCTCTGGAAACACCATATATTTT
TRBJ1-6 TRBV7-9 - - CASSPPGDGSPLHF TGTGCCAGCAGCCCCCCCGGGGATGGTTCACCCCTCCACTTT
TRBJ1-5 TRBV5-8 - - CASSGRTAPNQPQHF TGTGCCAGCAGCGGGAGGACAGCTCCGAATCAGCCCCAGCATTTT
TRBJ2-7 TRBV3-1/TRBV3-2 - TRBD2 CASSQAGTSGFYEQYF TGTGCCAGCAGCCAGGCCGGGACTAGCGGGTTCTACGAGCAGTACTTC
TRBJ2-7 TRBV6-5 once - CASRPSRNYEQYF TGTGCCAGCAGACCCAGTAGGAACTACGAGCAGTACTTC
TRBJ2-7 TRBV6-2/TRBV6-3 - - CASSYGNSLRGYEQYF TGTGCCAGCAGTTATGGGAACTCCCTGCGGGGCTACGAGCAGTACTTC
TRBJ2-3 TRBV30 once - CAWSEGLSSTDTQYF TGTGCCTGGAGTGAAGGTCTCTCTAGCACAGATACGCAGTATTTT
TRBJ2-5 TRBV4-1 - - CASSQRVGRETQYF TGCGCCAGCAGCCAACGGGTGGGGCGAGAGACCCAGTACTTC
TRBJ2-2 TRBV28 - - CASSLAGANTGELFF TGTGCCAGCAGTTTAGCAGGGGCCAACACCGGGGAGCTGTTTTTT
TRBJ2-5 TRBV4-1 - - CASSQFPGRQETQYF TGCGCCAGCAGCCAGTTTCCGGGGCGACAAGAGACCCAGTACTTC
TRBJ2-7 TRBV18 - TRBD1 CASSPGQVASYEQYF TGTGCCAGCTCACCGGGACAGGTCGCCTCCTACGAGCAGTACTTC
TRBJ2-7 TRBV2 - TRBD1 CASRRKLGQGAPEQYF TGTGCCAGCAGACGAAAGTTAGGACAGGGGGCCCCCGAGCAGTACTTC
TRBJ1-2 TRBV11-2 - TRBD1 CASSLDRGEGQQYGYTF TGTGCCAGCAGCTTAGATCGAGGAGAGGGACAGCAATATGGCTACACCTTC
TRBJ2-7 TRBV27 - TRBD2 CASSLKLAGQYEQYF TGTGCCAGCAGTTTAAAGCTAGCGGGACAGTACGAGCAGTACTTC
TRBJ1-4 TRBV10-3 - - CAPGRAAANEKLFF TGTGCTCCCGGGCGGGCAGCAGCTAATGAAAAACTGTTTTTT
TRBJ2-1 TRBV2 - TRBD2 CARNGLAGGNEQFF TGTGCCAGAAATGGACTAGCGGGAGGGAATGAGCAGTTCTTC
TRBJ2-2 TRBV2 - - CASKGQTNTGELFF TGTGCCAGCAAAGGACAGACCAACACCGGGGAGCTGTTTTTT
TRBJ1-1 TRBV7-9 - - CASSVQENTEAFF TGTGCCAGCAGCGTACAGGAGAACACTGAAGCTTTCTTT
TRBJ2-1 TRBV28 once - CASRPPSSYNEQFF TGTGCCAGCAGACCTCCCAGCTCCTACAATGAGCAGTTCTTC
TRBJ2-1 TRBV7-9 - TRBD2 CASSESAGGPHEQFF TGTGCCAGCAGCGAGAGTGCGGGAGGGCCCCATGAGCAGTTCTTC
TRBJ1-1 TRBV2 once - CAISGGNMNTEAFF TGTGCCATCTCCGGGGGCAACATGAACACTGAAGCTTTCTTT
TRBJ2-2 TRBV3-1/TRBV3-2 - TRBD2 CASSPGAIAGPGELFF TGTGCCAGCAGCCCAGGGGCGATAGCGGGACCCGGGGAGCTGTTTTTT
TRBJ2-2 TRBV7-8 - TRBD2 CASSLGRLAGSGEELFF TGTGCCAGCAGCTTAGGAAGGCTAGCGGGATCCGGCGAGGAGCTGTTTTTT